The present TCR beta chain was sequenced within a study of shared clonotypes between healthy human individuals. In germline, CDR1 is SQVTM, CDR2 ANQGSEA. The length of the CDR3 is 16 residues. Trimming at V came to 6 bases and at J to 0 bases, leaving 6 bases not matched to a gene. Profiled with immunoSEQ multiplex PCR; TCRdb holds only in-frame clones, not every one. The sample holds under 850,000 clones, over 90% seen once. Naive CD8 cells lacked CD45RO, underwent positive selection for CCR7 and left out terminally differentiated effector memory CD45RA+ cells. The V call is TRBV29-1, the J call TRBJ2-1; TRBD2 matches 12 bases. Sequencing was carried out using naive CD8+ T cells sorted from blood. The sequence came from a young man in good health. The CDR3 coding sequence is TGCAGCGTCGCCGGACTAGCGGGGCTCTCCTACAATGAGCAGTTCTTC. Translation gives CSVAGLAGLSYNEQFF.